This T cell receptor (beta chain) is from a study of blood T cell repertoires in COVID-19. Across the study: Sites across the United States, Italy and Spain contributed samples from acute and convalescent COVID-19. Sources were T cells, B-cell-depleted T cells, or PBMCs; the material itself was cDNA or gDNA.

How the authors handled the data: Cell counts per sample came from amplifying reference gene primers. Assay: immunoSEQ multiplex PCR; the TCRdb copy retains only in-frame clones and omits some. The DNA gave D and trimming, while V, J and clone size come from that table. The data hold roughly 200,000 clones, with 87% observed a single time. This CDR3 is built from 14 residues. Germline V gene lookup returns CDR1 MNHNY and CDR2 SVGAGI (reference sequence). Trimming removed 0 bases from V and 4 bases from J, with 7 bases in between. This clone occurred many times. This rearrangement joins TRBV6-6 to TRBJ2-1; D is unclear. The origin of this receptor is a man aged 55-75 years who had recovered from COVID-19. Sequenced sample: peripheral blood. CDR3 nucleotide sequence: TGTGCCAGCAGTTACTCACGGGTGTACAATGAGCAGTTCTTC. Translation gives CASSYSRVYNEQFF.